These T cell receptor beta chains were read from a single sample in a study of cytomegalovirus exposure and HLA in healthy donors. Generated by immunoSEQ multiplex PCR, the TCRdb table keeps only in-frame clones and is missing some. Of 250,000 to 400,000 clones in the sample, roughly 90% were seen once. The sequenced material came from PBMCs. These receptor sequences come from a woman in her thirties in good health and CMV-seropositive. CDR3s leave out the opening cysteine and the closing phenylalanine or tryptophan. The order of the fields is V gene, J gene, D gene, CDR3 protein. D genes are given only for firm matches.

v_gene: TRBV7-9; j_gene: TRBJ1-2; d_gene: TRBD1; CDR3aa: ASRSQGGIAGGYT
v_gene: TRBV28; j_gene: TRBJ2-1; d_gene: TRBD1; CDR3aa: ATAGTVYNEQF
v_gene: TRBV5-4; j_gene: TRBJ2-1; d_gene: TRBD1; CDR3aa: ASSPGQDVGNEQF
v_gene: TRBV6-5; j_gene: TRBJ2-7; d_gene: TRBD2; CDR3aa: ASGRTRLGEQY
v_gene: TRBV28; j_gene: TRBJ2-5; d_gene: -; CDR3aa: ASSLAWGRDETQY
v_gene: TRBV30; j_gene: TRBJ1-2; d_gene: -; CDR3aa: AWSVLQTDNYGYT
v_gene: TRBV5-6; j_gene: TRBJ1-2; d_gene: TRBD1; CDR3aa: ASSLGQGVYGYT
v_gene: TRBV5-1; j_gene: TRBJ1-1; d_gene: TRBD1; CDR3aa: ASGDRVDTEAF
v_gene: TRBV7-9; j_gene: TRBJ1-5; d_gene: -; CDR3aa: ASSFTGAGGNQPQH
v_gene: TRBV7-9; j_gene: TRBJ1-3; d_gene: -; CDR3aa: ASSLADGARDTIY
v_gene: TRBV4-2; j_gene: TRBJ1-5; d_gene: TRBD1; CDR3aa: ASSQGTGEIRNQPQH
v_gene: TRBV29-1; j_gene: TRBJ2-7; d_gene: -; CDR3aa: SVEITLDGAYEQY
v_gene: TRBV4-3; j_gene: TRBJ2-1; d_gene: TRBD2; CDR3aa: ASSQAFRASGGHNEQF
v_gene: TRBV7-9; j_gene: TRBJ1-6; d_gene: TRBD1; CDR3aa: ASSLDRGDSPLH
v_gene: TRBV25-1; j_gene: TRBJ2-4; d_gene: -; CDR3aa: ASSDITGRFRY
v_gene: TRBV5-6; j_gene: TRBJ2-1; d_gene: TRBD2; CDR3aa: ASSGSSYNEQF
v_gene: TRBV7-2; j_gene: TRBJ2-1; d_gene: -; CDR3aa: ASPLAPSSYNEQF
v_gene: TRBV27; j_gene: TRBJ2-7; d_gene: TRBD2; CDR3aa: ASTPSLSGNYEQY
v_gene: TRBV19; j_gene: TRBJ1-5; d_gene: -; CDR3aa: ASSTQGDHLPQH
v_gene: TRBV11-3; j_gene: TRBJ2-7; d_gene: TRBD2; CDR3aa: ASSLGIGTSEYEQY
v_gene: TRBV9; j_gene: TRBJ2-5; d_gene: -; CDR3aa: ASSVGFFQETQY
v_gene: TRBV5-7; j_gene: TRBJ2-1; d_gene: TRBD1; CDR3aa: ASSLVTGALDEQF
v_gene: TRBV28; j_gene: TRBJ1-5; d_gene: -; CDR3aa: ASSSYSNQPQH
v_gene: TRBV4-2; j_gene: TRBJ1-2; d_gene: -; CDR3aa: ASSQESGYT
v_gene: TRBV7-8; j_gene: TRBJ1-6; d_gene: -; CDR3aa: ASSLAQIQSPLH
v_gene: TRBV7-9; j_gene: TRBJ2-5; d_gene: -; CDR3aa: ASSLAGMGGETQY
v_gene: TRBV6-1; j_gene: TRBJ2-7; d_gene: TRBD1; CDR3aa: ASSESGTGSARGY